This T cell receptor beta chain was recorded in a study of breast tumors, draining lymph nodes, adjacent tissues. Overall study results and limits: Tumor TCR diversity was below lymph nodes but above nontumor tissue. Most tumor T cells seemingly derive from lymph node, then expand in tumor.

The lymph nodes were axillary draining lymph nodes from breast cancer patients. Germline CDR1 and CDR2: MNHEY and SVGAGI. The junction had 13 bases not matched to a gene; V was cut back by 8 bases and J by 7 bases. This CDR3 region has 14 residues. TCRdb redid the calling of the multiplex PCR reads with MiXCR, one entry per CDR3 protein. This sample yields about 270,000 distinct CDR3 sequences, of which around 30% are seen a single time; roughly 1.1% belongs to the top ten. This clonotype was detected only a few times. Its target is not known. The rearrangement links TRBV6-5 to TRBJ2-7; 8 nucleotides agree with TRBD2. The source material was axillary lymph node tissue. The clonotype originates from a female donor with breast cancer. Some clones in this sample may be carry-over from other donors' samples. The chain's CDR3 is CASSPGGAAFEQYF. CDR3 bases: TGTGCCAGCTCTCCCGGGGGGGCCGCTTTTGAGCAGTACTTC.